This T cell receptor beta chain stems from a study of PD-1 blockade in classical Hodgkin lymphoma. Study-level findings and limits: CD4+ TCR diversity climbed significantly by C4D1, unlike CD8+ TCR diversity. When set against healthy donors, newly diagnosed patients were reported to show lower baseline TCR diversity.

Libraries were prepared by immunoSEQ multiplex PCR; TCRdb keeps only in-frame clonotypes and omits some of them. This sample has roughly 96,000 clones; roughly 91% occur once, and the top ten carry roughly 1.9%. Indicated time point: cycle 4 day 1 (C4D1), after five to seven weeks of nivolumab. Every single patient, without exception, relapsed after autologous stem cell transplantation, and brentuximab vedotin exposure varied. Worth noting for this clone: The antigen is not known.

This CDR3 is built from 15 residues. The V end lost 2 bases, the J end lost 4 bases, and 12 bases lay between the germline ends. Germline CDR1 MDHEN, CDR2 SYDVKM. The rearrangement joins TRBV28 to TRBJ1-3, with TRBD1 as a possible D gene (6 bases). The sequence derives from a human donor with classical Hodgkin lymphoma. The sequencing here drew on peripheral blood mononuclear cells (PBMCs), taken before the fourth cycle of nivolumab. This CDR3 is CASSLILTGGNTIYF. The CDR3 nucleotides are TGTGCCAGCAGTTTAATATTAACAGGGGGAAACACCATATATTTT.